The 12 T cell receptor beta chains presented below share a single source sample, sequenced in a study of T cells after yellow fever vaccination. Each CDR3 protein is one row after TCRdb ran MiXCR on the 5' RACE reads. The data hold about 150,000 distinct CDR3 sequences, with approximately 6.6% observed a single time. This specimen was CD4+ T cells sorted from PBMCs, taken 10 days after the yellow fever booster vaccination. The receptors derive from a man aged 25-40 years who received the YFV17D yellow fever vaccine.

This clonotype has a count of ten or more. V is TRBV19 and J is TRBJ2-3; the D is unclear. Per the germline V gene, CDR1 is LNHDA and CDR2 is SQIVND (reference sequence). The CDR3 consists of 12 residues. V lost 5 bases and J 6 bases, leaving 9 bases between the germline ends. The DNA of the CDR3 is TGTGCCAGTAGTCAAACGATGGATACGCAGTATTTT. Amino acid sequence: CASSQTMDTQYF.

The chain employs TRBV7-6 and TRBJ2-7; the D gene is possibly TRBD2 (6 bases). This CDR3 contains 14 residues. Germline V gene data show CDR1 as SGHVS and CDR2 as FNYEAQ. V lost 4 bases to trimming and J lost 2 bases, with 12 bases between them. Written as DNA, the CDR3 is TGTGCCAGCAGCTCCCGAGCGGGTCCCTACGAGCAGTACTTC. Translating it yields CASSSRAGPYEQYF.

There are a few counts of this clonotype. The J gene is TRBJ2-1, the V gene TRBV20-1; D gene unclear. Trimming took off 1 base at V and 6 bases at J, with 10 bases between the two ends. The CDR3 runs 13 residues. Germline CDR1 reads DFQATT; CDR2 reads SNEGSKA (reference sequence). This CDR3 is CSARVLRANEQFF. The CDR3 DNA reads as TGCAGTGCTAGAGTTCTCCGTGCCAATGAGCAGTTCTTC.

Ten or more counts support this clonotype. V is TRBV7-3 and J is TRBJ2-7; D is ambiguous. Germline V gives CDR1 SGHTA, CDR2 FQGTGA. Trimming took 5 bases from V and 2 from J, leaving 13 bases between them. The CDR3 length is 14 residues. CDR3 sequence: CASSRYMSPYEQYF. CDR3 DNA sequence: TGTGCCAGCAGCCGGTATATGTCCCCCTACGAGCAGTACTTC.

In its sample, this clonotype was seen a few times. This chain uses TRBV20-1 with TRBJ2-5; 8 nucleotides match TRBD1. The V gene end was trimmed by 7 bases and the J gene end by 5 bases; junction bases not matched to a gene: 6. The CDR3 runs to 12 residues. The germline CDR1 and CDR2 sequences are DFQATT and SNEGSKA (reference sequence). The CDR3 sequence: CSVPGGGETQYF. In DNA, the CDR3 is TGCAGTGTCCCAGGGGGCGGCGAGACCCAGTACTTC.

The sample holds many counts of this clonotype. The chain recombines TRBV7-2 with TRBJ2-7; 10 nucleotides agree with TRBD2. The CDR3 consists of 15 residues. Losses at the gene ends were 5 bases for V and 2 bases for J; bases not matched to a gene: 6. CDR1 and CDR2 from the germline V gene are SGHTA and FQGNSA. CDR3 nucleotides: TGTGCCAGCAGCCAAGCTAGCGGGAGTCCCTACGAGCAGTACTTC. Encoded protein: CASSQASGSPYEQYF.

This clonotype was detected ten times or more. This chain connects TRBV20-1 to TRBJ2-5; D may be TRBD1 (5 bases). Looked up from germline, CDR1 is DFQATT and CDR2 is SNEGSKA (reference sequence). Trimming took 3 bases from V and 3 from J, leaving 20 bases between them. This CDR3 contains 16 residues. The CDR3 nucleotides are TGCAGTGCTAGGGTGGATTGGGGCCCTGGGGAAGAGACCCAGTACTTC. It yields the protein CSARVDWGPGEETQYF.

This clonotype was counted only a few times. The gene calls are TRBV7-2 and TRBJ1-2, with D possibly TRBD1 on 5 matching bases. There are 12 residues in the CDR3. The V gene's germline CDR1 is SGHTA and CDR2 FQGNSA. Trimming took 3 bases from V and 5 from J, leaving 7 bases between them. CDR3 DNA: TGTGCCAGCAGCTTTCGACAGTATGGCTACACCTTC. As protein: CASSFRQYGYTF. Full variable domain (rest looked up from reference TRBV7-2 and TRBJ1-2): GAGVSQSPSNKVTEKGKDVELRCDPISGHTALYWYRQSLGQGLEFLIYFQGNSAPDKSGLPSDRFSAERTGGSVSTLTIQRTQQEDSAVYLCASSFRQYGYTFGSGTRLTVV.

This clonotype was seen repeatedly, ten times or more. The chain couples TRBV7-2 to TRBJ2-1, with 9 bases identical to TRBD2. Germline assignment: CDR1 SGHTA and CDR2 FQGNSA. The CDR3 totals 14 residues. J was trimmed by 9 bases and V by 3 bases; bases with no gene match: 6. In DNA form, the CDR3 reads TGTGCCAGCAGCTTGACCCTACTAGCGGGTGAGCAGTTCTTC. This translates into CASSLTLLAGEQFF.

Many counts were recorded for this clonotype. V gene TRBV29-1 combines with J gene TRBJ1-1; the D is unclear. The CDR3 is 12 amino acids. Germline V CDR1 and CDR2: SQVTM, ANQGSEA. V lost 5 bases to trimming and J lost 1 base, with 8 bases between them. This chain's CDR3 is CSVTYSNTEAFF. The CDR3 bases are TGCAGCGTTACTTATTCGAACACTGAAGCTTTCTTT.

This clonotype has ten or more counts. The chain recombines TRBV12-3 or TRBV12-4 with TRBJ2-1; possible D gene TRBD1, 6 bases. This CDR3 is 14 amino acids long. V shed 7 bases and J shed 2 bases, with 12 bases lying between them. The CDR3 is CASTPRGAYNEQFF. Written as DNA, the CDR3 is TGTGCCAGCACCCCCAGGGGAGCCTACAATGAGCAGTTCTTC.

This clonotype was observed at least ten times. V usage is TRBV7-2 and J usage is TRBJ1-5, with D perhaps matching TRBD1 (5 bases). The germline V gene has CDR1 SGHTA and CDR2 FQGNSA. The CDR3 contains 15 residues. V was trimmed by 5 bases and J by 1 base, leaving 12 bases between them. The CDR3 is CASSLWDGSNQPQHF. DNA for the CDR3: TGTGCCAGCAGCCTATGGGACGGGAGCAATCAGCCCCAGCATTTT.